The 2 T cell receptor beta chains reported below all come from one sample, sequenced in a study of early T cells in non-severe SARS-CoV-2 infection. TCRdb independently ran MiXCR on the 5' RACE reads; one entry per CDR3 protein. The data show 85,000 to 100,000 distinct CDR3 sequences, 16% seen once. This material consisted of whole blood, taken at baseline. Receptors originate from an adult who was a healthcare worker with PCR-confirmed SARS-CoV-2 infection or an uninfected control (not recorded which).

A few counts support this clonotype. V usage is TRBV10-3 and J usage is TRBJ2-7, with D unclear. The CDR3 is made up of 11 amino acids. CDR1 is ENHRY and CDR2 is SYGVKD in the germline V gene. Trimming shortened V by 10 bases and J by 4 bases, and 11 bases separated the two germline ends. CDR3 loop: CATTDGYEQYF. CDR3 sequence (DNA): TGTGCCACCACCGACGGGTACGAGCAGTACTTC.

V gene TRBV7-2 combines with J gene TRBJ1-2; 9 bases are shared with TRBD1. V shed 4 bases, J shed 6 bases, and the junction held 3 bases outside the gene matches. The germline gives CDR1 SGHTA, CDR2 FQGNSA. This CDR3 is built from 13 residues. CDR3 in DNA: TGTGCCAGCAGCTCCGGGACAGGGCATGGCTACACCTTC. It encodes CASSSGTGHGYTF.